This TCR beta chain was obtained from a study of T cell changes during pregnancy in multiple sclerosis. The repertoire was sequenced with immunoSEQ multiplex PCR; TCRdb's copy has only in-frame clones and lacks some. In the table there are 55,000 to 65,000 clones, 90% to 95% of which are singletons. The CDR3 totals 15 residues. CDR1 is MGHRA and CDR2 is YSYEKL in the germline V gene. V was pared by 0 bases and J by 5 bases, with 11 bases between. This sequence was found in a female donor with multiple sclerosis, enrolled in a pregnancy study. The V and J genes are TRBV4-1 and TRBJ2-1, with D tentatively TRBD1 (6 bases). Source: CD8+ T cells from peripheral blood mononuclear cells, taken in the third trimester of pregnancy. The CDR3 region is CASSQDPGDHNEQFF. DNA for the CDR3: TGCGCCAGCAGCCAAGATCCAGGGGACCACAATGAGCAGTTCTTC.